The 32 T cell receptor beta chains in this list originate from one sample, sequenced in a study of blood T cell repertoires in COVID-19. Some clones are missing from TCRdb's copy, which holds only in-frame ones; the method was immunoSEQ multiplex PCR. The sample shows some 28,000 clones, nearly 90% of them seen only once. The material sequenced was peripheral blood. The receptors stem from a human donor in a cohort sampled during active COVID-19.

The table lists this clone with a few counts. CDR3: CAWTPMGGPPLHF. CDR3 DNA sequence: TGTGCCTGGACCCCAATGGGGGGTCCACCCCTCCACTTT. This rearrangement joins TRBV30 to TRBJ1-6; perhaps TRBD1 as D (5 bases). This CDR3 has 13 residues. V lost 4 bases and J 11 bases, leaving 15 bases between the germline ends. Germline V gives CDR1 GTSNPN, CDR2 SVGIG (reference sequence).

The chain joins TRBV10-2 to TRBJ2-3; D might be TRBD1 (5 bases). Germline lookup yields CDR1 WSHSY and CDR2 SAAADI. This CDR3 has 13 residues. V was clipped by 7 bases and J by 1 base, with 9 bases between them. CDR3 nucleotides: TGCGCCAGCAAACAGGATGGCACAGATACGCAGTATTTT. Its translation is CASKQDGTDTQYF.

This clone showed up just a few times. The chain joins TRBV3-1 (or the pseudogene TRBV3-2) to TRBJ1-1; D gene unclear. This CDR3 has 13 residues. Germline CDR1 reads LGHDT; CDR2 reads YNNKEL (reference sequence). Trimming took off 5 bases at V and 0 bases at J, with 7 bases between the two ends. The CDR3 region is CASSSVVNTEAFF. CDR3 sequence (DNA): TGTGCCAGCAGCTCGGTCGTGAACACTGAAGCTTTCTTT.

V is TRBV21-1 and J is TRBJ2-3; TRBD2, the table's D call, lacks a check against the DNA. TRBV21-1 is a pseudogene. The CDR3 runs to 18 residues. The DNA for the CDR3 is TGTGCCAGCAGCAGGTCTAGCGGGAGGGTTCCGGGGACAGATACGCAGTATTTT. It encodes CASSRSSGRVPGTDTQYF.

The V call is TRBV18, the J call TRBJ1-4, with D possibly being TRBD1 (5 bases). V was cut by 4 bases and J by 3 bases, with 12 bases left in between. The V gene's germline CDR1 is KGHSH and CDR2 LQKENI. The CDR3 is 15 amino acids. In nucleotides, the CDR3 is TGTGCCAGCTCACTCCAGGGTATGGCTAATGAAAAACTGTTTTTT. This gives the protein CASSLQGMANEKLFF.

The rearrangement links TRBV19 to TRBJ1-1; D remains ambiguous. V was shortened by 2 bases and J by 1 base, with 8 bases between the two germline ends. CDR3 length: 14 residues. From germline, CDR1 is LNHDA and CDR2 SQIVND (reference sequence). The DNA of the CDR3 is TGTGCCAGTAGTATAAATCTCTGGAACACTGAAGCTTTCTTT. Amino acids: CASSINLWNTEAFF.

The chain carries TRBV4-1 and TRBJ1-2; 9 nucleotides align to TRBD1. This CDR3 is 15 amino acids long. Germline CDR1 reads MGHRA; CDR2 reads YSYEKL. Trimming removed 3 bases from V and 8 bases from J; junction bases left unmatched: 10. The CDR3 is CASSQGQGPPSGYTF. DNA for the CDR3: TGCGCCAGCAGCCAGGGACAGGGTCCCCCCAGCGGCTACACCTTC.

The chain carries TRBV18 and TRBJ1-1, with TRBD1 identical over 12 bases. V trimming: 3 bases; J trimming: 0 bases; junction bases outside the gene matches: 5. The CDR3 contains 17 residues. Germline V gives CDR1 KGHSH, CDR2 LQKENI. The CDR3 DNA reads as TGTGCCAGCTCACCCACCGGGACAGGGGGCTTGAACACTGAAGCTTTCTTT. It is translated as CASSPTGTGGLNTEAFF.

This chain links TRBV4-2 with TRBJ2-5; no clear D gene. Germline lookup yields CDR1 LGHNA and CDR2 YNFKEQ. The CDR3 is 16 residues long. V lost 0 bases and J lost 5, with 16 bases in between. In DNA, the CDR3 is TGTGCCAGCAGCCAAGATTTCAGCTTAGCCGGCGAGACCCAGTACTTC. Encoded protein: CASSQDFSLAGETQYF.

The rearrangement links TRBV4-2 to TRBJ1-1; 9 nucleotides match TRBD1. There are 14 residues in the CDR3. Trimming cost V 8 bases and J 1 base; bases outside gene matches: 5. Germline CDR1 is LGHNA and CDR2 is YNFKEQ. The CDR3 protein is CASAPGQGNTEAFF. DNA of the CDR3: TGTGCCAGCGCTCCGGGACAGGGGAACACTGAAGCTTTCTTT.

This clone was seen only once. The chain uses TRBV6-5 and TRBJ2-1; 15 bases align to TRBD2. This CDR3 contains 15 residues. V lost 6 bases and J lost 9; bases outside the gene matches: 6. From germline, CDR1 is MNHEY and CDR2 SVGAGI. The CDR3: CASRVGLAGGGEQFF. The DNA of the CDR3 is TGTGCCAGCAGGGTTGGACTAGCGGGAGGGGGTGAGCAGTTCTTC.

The CDR3 is CASSGLITGELFF. CDR3 DNA sequence: TGTGCCAGCTCAGGACTTATCACCGGGGAGCTGTTTTTT. The chain is built from TRBV28 and TRBJ2-2, with D perhaps matching TRBD2 (5 bases). Between the trimmed V and J ends, which lost 8 bases and 4 bases, there was a span of 11 bases. This CDR3 is built from 13 residues. Germline V CDR1 and CDR2: MDHEN, SYDVKM.

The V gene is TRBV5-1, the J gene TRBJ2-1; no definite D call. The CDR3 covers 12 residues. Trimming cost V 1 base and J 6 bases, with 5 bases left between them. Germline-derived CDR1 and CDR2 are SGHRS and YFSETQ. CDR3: CASSLSVNEQFF. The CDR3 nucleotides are TGCGCCAGCAGCTTGTCCGTCAATGAGCAGTTCTTC.

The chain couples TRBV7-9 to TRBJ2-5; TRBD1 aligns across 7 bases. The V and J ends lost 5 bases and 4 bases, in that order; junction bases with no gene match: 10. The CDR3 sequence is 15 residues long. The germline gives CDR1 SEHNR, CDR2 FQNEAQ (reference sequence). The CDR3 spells CASSPLGQNGETQYF. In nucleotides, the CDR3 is TGTGCCAGCAGCCCCCTGGGACAGAACGGAGAGACCCAGTACTTC.

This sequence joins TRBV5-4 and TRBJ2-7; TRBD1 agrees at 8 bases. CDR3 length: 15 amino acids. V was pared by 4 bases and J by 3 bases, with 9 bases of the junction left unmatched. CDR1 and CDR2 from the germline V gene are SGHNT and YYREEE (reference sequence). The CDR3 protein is CASSPPPGGDYEQYF. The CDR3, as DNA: TGTGCCAGCAGCCCCCCCCCAGGGGGCGACTACGAGCAGTACTTC.

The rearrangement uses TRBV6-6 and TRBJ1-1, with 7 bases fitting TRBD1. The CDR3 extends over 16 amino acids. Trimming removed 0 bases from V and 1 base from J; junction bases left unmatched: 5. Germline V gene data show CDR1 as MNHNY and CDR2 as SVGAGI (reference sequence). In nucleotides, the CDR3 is TGTGCCAGCAGTTACTCGTTAGGGGGCGCGAACACTGAAGCTTTCTTT. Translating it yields CASSYSLGGANTEAFF.

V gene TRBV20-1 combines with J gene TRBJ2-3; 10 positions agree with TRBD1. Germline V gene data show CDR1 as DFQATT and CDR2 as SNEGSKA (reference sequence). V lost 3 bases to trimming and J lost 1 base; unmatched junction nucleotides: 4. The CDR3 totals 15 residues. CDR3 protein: CSASTGTGGTDTQYF. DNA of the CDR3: TGCAGTGCTAGTACCGGGACAGGGGGCACAGATACGCAGTATTTT.

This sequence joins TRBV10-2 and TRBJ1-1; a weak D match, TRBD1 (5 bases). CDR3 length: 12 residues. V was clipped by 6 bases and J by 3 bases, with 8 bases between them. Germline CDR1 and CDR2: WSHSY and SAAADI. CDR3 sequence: CASRDMYTEAFF. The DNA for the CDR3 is TGCGCCAGCAGGGACATGTACACTGAAGCTTTCTTT.

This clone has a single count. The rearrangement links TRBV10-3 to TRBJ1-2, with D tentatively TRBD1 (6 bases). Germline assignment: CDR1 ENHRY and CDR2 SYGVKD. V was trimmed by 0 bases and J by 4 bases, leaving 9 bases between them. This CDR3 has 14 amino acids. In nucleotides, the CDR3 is TGTGCCATCAGTGAGTCTGCAGGGGTCTATGGCTACACCTTC. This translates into CAISESAGVYGYTF.

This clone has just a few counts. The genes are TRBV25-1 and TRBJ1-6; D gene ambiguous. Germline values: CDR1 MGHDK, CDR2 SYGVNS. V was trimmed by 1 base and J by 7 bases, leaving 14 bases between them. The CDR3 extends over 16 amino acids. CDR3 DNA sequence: TGTGCCAGCAGTGAATCACACGGGGTGGAGAATTCACCCCTCCACTTT. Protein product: CASSESHGVENSPLHF.

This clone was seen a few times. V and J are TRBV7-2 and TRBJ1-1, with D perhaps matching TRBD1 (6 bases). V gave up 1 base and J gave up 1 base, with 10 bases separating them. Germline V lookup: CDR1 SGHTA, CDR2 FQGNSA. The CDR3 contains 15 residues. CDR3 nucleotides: TGTGCCAGCAGCTTAGTTGGGACATCGAACACTGAAGCTTTCTTT. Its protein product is CASSLVGTSNTEAFF.

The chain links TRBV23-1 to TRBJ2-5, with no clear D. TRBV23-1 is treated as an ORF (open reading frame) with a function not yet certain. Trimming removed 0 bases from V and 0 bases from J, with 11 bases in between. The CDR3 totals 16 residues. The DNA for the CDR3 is TGCGCCAGCAGTCAATCAAACGGTTCGTACCAAGAGACCCAGTACTTC. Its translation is CASSQSNGSYQETQYF.

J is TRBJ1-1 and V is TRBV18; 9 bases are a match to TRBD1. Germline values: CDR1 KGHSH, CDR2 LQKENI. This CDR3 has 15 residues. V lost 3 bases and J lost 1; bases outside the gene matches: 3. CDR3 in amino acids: CASSPLQGANTEAFF. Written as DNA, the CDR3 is TGTGCCAGCTCACCGCTACAGGGGGCGAACACTGAAGCTTTCTTT.

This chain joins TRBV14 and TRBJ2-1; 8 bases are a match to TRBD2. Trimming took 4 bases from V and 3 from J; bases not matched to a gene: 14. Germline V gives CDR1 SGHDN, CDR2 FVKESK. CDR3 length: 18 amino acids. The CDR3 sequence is CASSPPPRGTRIYNEQFF. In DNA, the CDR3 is TGTGCCAGCAGCCCTCCCCCGCGCGGGACTAGAATCTACAATGAGCAGTTCTTC.

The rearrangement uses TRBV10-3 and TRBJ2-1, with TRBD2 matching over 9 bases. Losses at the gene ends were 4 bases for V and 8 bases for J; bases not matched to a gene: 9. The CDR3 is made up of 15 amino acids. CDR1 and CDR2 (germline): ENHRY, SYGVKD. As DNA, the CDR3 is TGTGCCATCAGTGTTCTGCGGGAGGGCCGGTATGAGCAGTTCTTC. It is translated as CAISVLREGRYEQFF.

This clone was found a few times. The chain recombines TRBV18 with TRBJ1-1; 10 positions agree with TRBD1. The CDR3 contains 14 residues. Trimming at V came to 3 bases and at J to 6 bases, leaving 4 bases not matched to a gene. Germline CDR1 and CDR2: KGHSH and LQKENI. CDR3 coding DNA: TGTGCCAGCTCACCCGGGACAGGGGACGCTGAAGCTTTCTTT. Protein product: CASSPGTGDAEAFF.

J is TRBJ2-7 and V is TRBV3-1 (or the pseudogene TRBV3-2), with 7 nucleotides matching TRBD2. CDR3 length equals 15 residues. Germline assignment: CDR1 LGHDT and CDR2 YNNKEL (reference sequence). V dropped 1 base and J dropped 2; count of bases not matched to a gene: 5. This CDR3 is CASSQAGLLTYEQYF. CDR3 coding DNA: TGTGCCAGCAGCCAAGCGGGACTATTGACCTACGAGCAGTACTTC.

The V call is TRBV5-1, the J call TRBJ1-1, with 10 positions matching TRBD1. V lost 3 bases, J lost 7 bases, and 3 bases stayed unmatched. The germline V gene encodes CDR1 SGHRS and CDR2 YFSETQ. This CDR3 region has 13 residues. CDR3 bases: TGCGCCAGCAGCTGGGACAGGGGTGGTGAAGCTTTCTTT. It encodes CASSWDRGGEAFF.

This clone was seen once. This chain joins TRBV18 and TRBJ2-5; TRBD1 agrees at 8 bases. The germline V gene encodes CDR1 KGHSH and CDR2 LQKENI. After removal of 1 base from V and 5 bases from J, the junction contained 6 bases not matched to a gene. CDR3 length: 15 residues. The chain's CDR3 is CASSPRQGATETQYF. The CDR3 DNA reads TGTGCCAGCTCACCACGGCAGGGGGCAACGGAGACCCAGTACTTC.

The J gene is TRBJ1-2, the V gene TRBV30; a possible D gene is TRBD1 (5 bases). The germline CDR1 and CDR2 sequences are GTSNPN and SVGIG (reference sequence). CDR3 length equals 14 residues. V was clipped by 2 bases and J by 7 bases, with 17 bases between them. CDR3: CAWSLGAPRSGYTF. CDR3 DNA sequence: TGTGCCTGGAGTCTAGGGGCGCCACGTTCTGGCTACACCTTC. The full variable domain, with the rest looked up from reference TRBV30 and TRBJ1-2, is SQTIHQWPATLVQPVGSPLSLECTVEGTSNPNLYWYRQAAGRGLQLLFYSVGIGQISSEVPQNLSASRPQDRQFILSSKKLLLSDSGFYLCAWSLGAPRSGYTFGSGTRLTVV.

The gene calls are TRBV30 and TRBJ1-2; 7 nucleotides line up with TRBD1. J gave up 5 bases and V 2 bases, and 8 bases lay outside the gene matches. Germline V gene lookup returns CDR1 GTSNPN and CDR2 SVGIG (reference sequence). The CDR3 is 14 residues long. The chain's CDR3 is CAWSIATGRYGYTF. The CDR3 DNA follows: TGTGCCTGGAGTATCGCGACAGGGAGGTATGGCTACACCTTC.

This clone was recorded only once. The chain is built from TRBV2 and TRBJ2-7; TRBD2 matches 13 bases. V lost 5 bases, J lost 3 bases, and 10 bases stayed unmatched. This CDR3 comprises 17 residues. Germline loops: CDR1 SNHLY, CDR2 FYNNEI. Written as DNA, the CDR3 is TGTGCCAGCAGTCGGACTAGCGGGAGAGGGACGCACTACGAGCAGTACTTC. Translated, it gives CASSRTSGRGTHYEQYF.